This T cell receptor beta chain was sequenced during a study of T cell repertoires in cytomegalovirus infection. Study background: Evidence of both CMV infection and a matching HLA type came from public TCR beta signatures.

Study-wide results and caveats: Predominance within the ex vivo response was attributable to HLA-C-restricted CMV-specific TCR beta clonotypes.

MiXCR, applied by TCRdb to the reads, yields one record per CDR3 protein. Counted here are 150,000 or so distinct CDR3 sequences, about 20% occurring once; the ten biggest clones make up under 30%. V was cut by 0 bases and J by 3 bases, with 21 bases left in between. The V gene's germline CDR1 is SEHNR and CDR2 FQNEAQ (reference sequence). This CDR3 is 18 amino acids long. On this clonotype: The antigen is undetermined.

The genes are TRBV7-9 and TRBJ2-7; tentatively, D is TRBD2 (6 bases). The clonotype originates from a human donor in good health (CMV status not recorded). Some clones in this sample may be carry-over from other donors' samples. The source was CD8+ T cells from cultured PBMCs, collected from culture after CMV antigen stimulation. Here the CDR3 reads CASSLASRVPVGSYEQYF. The CDR3 DNA reads TGTGCCAGCAGCTTAGCTTCCCGGGTCCCAGTCGGGAGCTACGAGCAGTACTTC.